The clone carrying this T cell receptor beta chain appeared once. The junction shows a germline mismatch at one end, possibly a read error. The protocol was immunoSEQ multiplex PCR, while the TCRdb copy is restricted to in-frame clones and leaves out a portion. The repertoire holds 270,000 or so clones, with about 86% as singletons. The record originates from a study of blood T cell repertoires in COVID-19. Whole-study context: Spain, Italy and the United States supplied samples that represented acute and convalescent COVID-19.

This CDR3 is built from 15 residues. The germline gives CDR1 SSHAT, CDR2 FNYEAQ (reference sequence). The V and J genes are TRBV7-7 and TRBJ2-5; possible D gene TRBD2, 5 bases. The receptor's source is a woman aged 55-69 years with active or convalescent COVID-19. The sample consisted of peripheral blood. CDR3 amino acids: CASSLAYSAGETQYF. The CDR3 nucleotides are TGTGCTAGCAGCTTAGCGTATAGCGCGGGAGAGACCCAGTACTTC.